Detailed here is one T cell receptor (beta chain). Antigen: not known. Sequence at one end of the junction differs from germline and may be a read error. The sample belongs to a study of tumor-infiltrating lymphocytes in primary liver carcinoma. Study-wide points: Just around 8-25% of top clones spanned all five tumor regions.

This CDR3 contains 14 residues. CDR1 is MNHEY and CDR2 is SVGAGI in the germline V gene. Unsorted bulk tissue, about 19-32 mg of it, served as the source for co-extraction of RNA and DNA. Subjects presented with primary liver carcinoma managed by surgical resection. Enrolled patients were chronically infected with HBV and treatment-naive. The researchers produced TCR beta cDNA from approximately 0.45 ug total RNA with a constant-region primer. Libraries covering TCR beta were generated through three nested multiplex PCR rounds (using a slightly modified ARM-PCR). Running 10 cycles apiece, the first two PCR rounds relied on TRBV1-TRBV30 forward primers together with a C-beta reverse primer. In TCRdb, the multiplex PCR reads were re-called with MiXCR into one record per CDR3 protein. The sample shows 65,000 to 80,000 distinct CDR3 sequences, roughly three quarters of them seen only once.

This clonotype was obtained from a middle-aged man with primary liver carcinoma and hepatitis B virus infection. The chain couples TRBV6-5 to TRBJ2-6; the D gene is possibly TRBD1 (5 bases). The sequenced material came from liver tumor tissue from sampling region 4. As for subset: tumor region T4, right-lateral pole. CDR3 amino acids: CASSVYPGANVLSF. The CDR3 DNA follows: TGTGCCAGCAGTGTATACCCTGGGGCCAACGTCCTGAGTTTC.